The 23 T cell receptor beta chains below were found in one sample sequenced in a study of regulatory and conventional T cells in RAG deficiency. This table comes from immunoSEQ multiplex PCR, and its TCRdb copy is limited to in-frame clones, with some not included. Of around 31,000 clones listed, more than 80% were seen once; the top ten hold 5% to 5.5%. The sample also formed part of further work on regulatory T cells. From that study: The primer mix had 52 TRBV and 13 TRBJ primers.

Sequencing input: CD8+ T cells sorted from blood. The receptors were gathered from a human donor in good health.

For this clone: The junction departs from germline at one end; a sequencing error may be responsible. This chain links TRBV7-9 with TRBJ2-7; TRBD2 agrees at 9 bases. The CDR3 is 15 amino acids. Per germline, CDR1 SEHNR and CDR2 FQNEAQ (reference sequence). The CDR3 region has the DNA TGTGCCAGCAGTTTAGCGGGGGACGGGTCCTACGAGCAGTACTTC. This codes for CASSLAGDGSYEQYF. The full variable domain, rest sourced from reference TRBV7-9 and TRBJ2-7, is DTGVSQNPRHKITKRGQNVTFRCDPISEHNRLYWYRQTLGQGPEFLTYFQNEAQLEKSRLLSDRFSAERPKGSFSTLEIQRTEQGDSAMYLCASSLAGDGSYEQYFGPGTRLTVT.

J is TRBJ2-1 and V is TRBV6-5; possible D gene TRBD1, 6 bases. The V and J ends lost 6 bases and 5 bases respectively, with 17 bases between them. The CDR3 contains 15 residues. From germline, CDR1 is MNHEY and CDR2 SVGAGI. CDR3 region: CASSPGTSPNNEQFF. Written as DNA, the CDR3 is TGTGCCAGCAGCCCAGGGACATCTCCCAACAATGAGCAGTTCTTC.

In its sample, this clone was seen once. V gene TRBV27 combines with J gene TRBJ1-2; D is undetermined. Germline CDR1 and CDR2: MNHEY and SMNVEV (reference sequence). This CDR3 comprises 15 residues. The V gene lost 8 bases and the J gene lost 5 bases, with 21 bases spanning the gap. The CDR3 spells CASCNRAGDLYGYTF. The CDR3, as DNA: TGTGCCAGCTGTAACCGGGCCGGGGATCTTTATGGCTACACCTTC.

The V and J genes are TRBV9 and TRBJ2-7, with 8 bases identical to TRBD1. This CDR3 is built from 13 residues. With 4 bases clipped from V and 5 bases from J, the junction kept 5 bases outside the gene matches. Germline values: CDR1 SGDLS, CDR2 YYNGEE. The CDR3 nucleotides read TGTGCCAGCAGCTCATCGGGACAGGACGAGCAGTACTTC. It specifies CASSSSGQDEQYF.

This chain uses TRBV18 with TRBJ2-3; D is uncertain. V lost 3 bases and J 5 bases, leaving 6 bases between the germline ends. From germline, CDR1 is KGHSH and CDR2 LQKENI. The CDR3 spans 12 residues. CDR3 nucleotide sequence: TGTGCCAGCTCACCTGATAGAGATACGCAGTATTTT. Encoded protein: CASSPDRDTQYF.

V is TRBV9 and J is TRBJ2-7; D is possibly TRBD1 or TRBD2 (6 bases each). The CDR3 contains 14 residues. The ends were cut back, 0 bases at V and 3 bases at J, with 10 bases in the middle. Germline V lookup: CDR1 SGDLS, CDR2 YYNGEE. The CDR3 reads CASSVGGGGYEQYF. The CDR3 coding sequence is TGTGCCAGCAGCGTAGGCGGAGGGGGCTACGAGCAGTACTTC.

V usage is TRBV5-1 and J usage is TRBJ2-3, with TRBD2 matching 10 bases. Germline lookup yields CDR1 SGHRS and CDR2 YFSETQ. V lost 6 bases to trimming and J lost 2 bases; unmatched junction nucleotides: 9. The length of the CDR3 is 16 residues. The CDR3 DNA reads as TGCGCCAGCACCGAGGAACTAGCGGGGATCACAGATACGCAGTATTTT. Its protein is CASTEELAGITDTQYF. The full variable domain, rest sourced from reference TRBV5-1 and TRBJ2-3, is KAGVTQTPRYLIKTRGQQVTLSCSPISGHRSVSWYQQTPGQGLQFLFEYFSETQRNKGNFPGRFSGRQFSNSRSEMNVSTLELGDSALYLCASTEELAGITDTQYFGPGTRLTVL.

The chain carries TRBV5-8 and TRBJ1-1; D perhaps matches TRBD1 (6 bases). Trimming cost V 1 base and J 7 bases, with 14 bases left between them. Germline CDR1 SGHTS, CDR2 YDEGEE. This CDR3 has 14 residues. CDR3 residues: CASSLTTGLVEAFF. CDR3 sequence (DNA): TGTGCCAGCAGCTTGACTACAGGGCTAGTTGAAGCTTTCTTT.

The V and J genes are TRBV19 and TRBJ1-1; D remains unclear. The CDR3 loop spans 11 amino acids. The V gene lost 8 bases and the J gene lost 6 bases, with 10 bases spanning the gap. Germline V gives CDR1 LNHDA, CDR2 SQIVND (reference sequence). CDR3 amino acids: CASLGLAEAFF. The CDR3 bases are TGTGCCAGTTTGGGATTGGCTGAAGCTTTCTTT.

This chain connects TRBV5-1 to TRBJ1-2; 10 bases are a match to TRBD1. Losses at the gene ends were 4 bases for V and 3 bases for J; bases not matched to a gene: 9. The CDR3 is 16 residues long. Germline V CDR1 and CDR2: SGHRS, YFSETQ. Here the CDR3 DNA reads TGCGCCAGCAGCGCCGCCGGGACAGGGGCCGACTATGGCTACACCTTC. Translated, it gives CASSAAGTGADYGYTF.

The DNA for the CDR3 is TGCGCCAGCAGCTTGGGTGACAGCCGTCCTAACTATGGCTACACCTTC. Residues: CASSLGDSRPNYGYTF. The chain has TRBV5-1 and TRBJ1-2; perhaps TRBD1 as D (5 bases). V was shortened by 0 bases and J by 0 bases, with 12 bases between the two germline ends. The CDR3 is 16 residues long. Germline V gene lookup returns CDR1 SGHRS and CDR2 YFSETQ.

The rearrangement uses TRBV27 and TRBJ2-1; 10 bases align to TRBD1. The length of the CDR3 is 15 residues. V trimming: 3 bases; J trimming: 9 bases; junction bases outside the gene matches: 8. CDR1 and CDR2 (germline): MNHEY, SMNVEV (reference sequence). Here the CDR3 reads CASSLSGTGVVEQFF. The CDR3 region has the DNA TGTGCCAGCAGTTTGTCCGGGACAGGGGTCGTTGAGCAGTTCTTC.

In DNA form, the CDR3 reads TGCAGCGTTGAAGACCCGGGCCCGGGCTATGGCTACACCTTC. It encodes CSVEDPGPGYGYTF. V and J are TRBV29-1 and TRBJ1-2; D not certain. Looked up from germline, CDR1 is SQVTM and CDR2 is ANQGSEA. V was trimmed by 0 bases and J by 4 bases, leaving 12 bases between them. This CDR3 spans 14 amino acids.

The chain combines TRBV27 with TRBJ2-7; 8 nucleotides match TRBD1. This CDR3 is 16 amino acids long. The V and J ends lost 5 bases and 3 bases, in that order; junction bases with no gene match: 12. From germline, CDR1 is MNHEY and CDR2 SMNVEV (reference sequence). Written as DNA, the CDR3 is TGTGCCAGCAGTCCCCGATGGGGACAGGTTAACTACGAGCAGTACTTC. This gives the protein CASSPRWGQVNYEQYF.

This chain uses TRBV10-2 with TRBJ1-5, with D possibly matching TRBD1 (5 bases). The CDR3 has 14 amino acids. CDR1 WSHSY and CDR2 SAAADI come from the germline V gene. Trimming left V 2 bases short and J 6 bases short, with 11 bases between. CDR3 loop: CASSEGQGGQPQHF. The DNA for the CDR3 is TGCGCCAGCAGTGAGGGGCAGGGAGGTCAGCCCCAGCATTTT.

The chain couples TRBV11-2 to TRBJ2-2; D might be TRBD1 (6 bases). Germline V CDR1 and CDR2: SGHAT, FQNNGV. Trimming shortened V by 8 bases and J by 8 bases, and 12 bases separated the two germline ends. CDR3 length: 12 residues. CDR3 in amino acids: CASPGVVGELFF. The CDR3 DNA is TGTGCCAGCCCAGGGGTGGTTGGGGAGCTGTTTTTT.

The J gene is TRBJ2-7, the V gene TRBV29-1; either TRBD1 or TRBD2 may fit D (5 bases each). V shed 5 bases and J shed 4 bases, with 15 bases lying between them. This CDR3 is built from 13 residues. Germline loops: CDR1 SQVTM, CDR2 ANQGSEA. Written as DNA, the CDR3 is TGCAGCGTTCCGGGACGCGGATCATACGAGCAGTACTTC. It codes for CSVPGRGSYEQYF.

This chain connects TRBV7-9 to TRBJ1-2; D remains ambiguous. This CDR3 is 13 amino acids long. CDR1 is SEHNR, CDR2 FQNEAQ, per germline (reference sequence). Trimming took off 1 base at V and 6 bases at J, with 9 bases between the two ends. CDR3 in DNA: TGTGCCAGCAGCTTAGGGGGATCGGATGGCTACACCTTC. Translating gives CASSLGGSDGYTF.

The chain couples TRBV5-4 to TRBJ2-5; 7 nucleotides align to TRBD2. This CDR3 is built from 15 residues. Germline-derived CDR1 and CDR2 are SGHNT and YYREEE (reference sequence). The ends lost 4 bases at V and 1 base at J; junction bases unmatched: 7. CDR3 in DNA: TGTGCCAGCAGCCCGGGGTGGGGGGGCCAAGAGACCCAGTACTTC. Its translation is CASSPGWGGQETQYF.

This sequence joins TRBV7-9 and TRBJ1-2; 7 nucleotides match TRBD1. Germline V gene data show CDR1 as SEHNR and CDR2 as FQNEAQ (reference sequence). V gave up 5 bases and J gave up 4 bases; unmatched junction bases: 7. The CDR3 has 14 residues. Written as DNA, the CDR3 is TGTGCCAGCAGCGGTCGGCCAGGGGGCTATGGCTACACCTTC. It yields the protein CASSGRPGGYGYTF.

The chain joins TRBV4-1 to TRBJ1-1; D ambiguous. The CDR3 totals 15 residues. V was shortened by 1 base and J by 1 base, with 10 bases between the two germline ends. Germline CDR1 is MGHRA and CDR2 is YSYEKL. As DNA, the CDR3 is TGCGCCAGCAGCCAAGCTGACAACCCGAACACTGAAGCTTTCTTT. Its protein is CASSQADNPNTEAFF.

This clone was detected only once. J is TRBJ1-4 and V is TRBV6-5; D is uncertain. The ends were cut back, 0 bases at V and 4 bases at J, with 9 bases in the middle. This CDR3 is built from 15 residues. Germline V gives CDR1 MNHEY, CDR2 SVGAGI. The CDR3 nucleotides read TGTGCCAGCAGTTACTCGGAAAGCCGTAATGAAAAACTGTTTTTT. Translation gives CASSYSESRNEKLFF.

The chain has TRBV18 and TRBJ1-2, with D uncertain. V lost 2 bases and J 0 bases, leaving 4 bases between the germline ends. Germline CDR1 reads KGHSH; CDR2 reads LQKENI. The CDR3 sequence is 13 residues long. In DNA, the CDR3 is TGTGCCAGCTCACCAGGGTCTAACTATGGCTACACCTTC. Protein sequence: CASSPGSNYGYTF.